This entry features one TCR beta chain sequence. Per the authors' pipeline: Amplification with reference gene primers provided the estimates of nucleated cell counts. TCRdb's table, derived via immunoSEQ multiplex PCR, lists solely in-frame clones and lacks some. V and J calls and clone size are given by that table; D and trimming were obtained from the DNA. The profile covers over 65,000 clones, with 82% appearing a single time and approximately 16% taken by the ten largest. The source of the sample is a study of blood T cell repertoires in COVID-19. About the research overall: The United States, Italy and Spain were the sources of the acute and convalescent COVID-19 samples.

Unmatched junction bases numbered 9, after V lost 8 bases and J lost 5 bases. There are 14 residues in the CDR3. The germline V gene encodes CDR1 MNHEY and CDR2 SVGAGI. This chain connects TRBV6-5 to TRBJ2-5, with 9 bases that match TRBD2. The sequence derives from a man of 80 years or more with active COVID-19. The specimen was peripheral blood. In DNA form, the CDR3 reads TGTGCCAGCTCAGACGCGGGGGGGCAGGAGACCCAGTACTTC. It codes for CASSDAGGQETQYF.